Listed here are 26 T cell receptor beta chains from one sample, sequenced in a study of T cells after yellow fever vaccination (dated by TCRdb to between 2019 and 2020). The library came from 5' RACE. Sequencer: Illumina HiSeq 2500. Clones were called with MiXCR by TCRdb after fastp trimmed the public reads at Q25, and only in-frame beta chains were retained. CDR3 protein duplicates are merged, each entry listing the most common genes and DNA. This sample holds 110,000 to 150,000 distinct CDR3 sequences; less than 8.5% were observed only once. The ten most abundant clones make up under 0.8% of the sample. What the treatment or condition label conveys for this sample: live attenuated yellow fever vaccine strain. This specimen was CD4+ T cells sorted from PBMCs, taken 10 days after the yellow fever booster vaccination. The receptors come from a man aged 25-45 years who received the YFV17D yellow fever vaccine.

This clonotype was observed a handful of times. The chain employs TRBV30 and TRBJ2-3; unclear D gene. The germline V gene encodes CDR1 GTSNPN and CDR2 SVGIG (reference sequence). V was cut by 2 bases and J by 4 bases, with 10 bases left in between. This CDR3 has 13 amino acids. The CDR3 sequence: CAWSRRSADTQYF. CDR3 coding DNA: TGTGCCTGGAGTCGCAGGTCCGCAGATACGCAGTATTTT.

This clonotype was counted between two and nine times. The chain employs TRBV27 and TRBJ2-5; 7 bases agree with TRBD2. The V gene's germline CDR1 is MNHEY and CDR2 SMNVEV (reference sequence). The V gene end was trimmed by 8 bases and the J gene end by 5 bases; junction bases not matched to a gene: 8. CDR3 size: 13 residues. For the CDR3, the DNA is TGTGCCAGCGCCCCTGGGGGGGGGGAGACCCAGTACTTC. Protein sequence: CASAPGGGETQYF.

The CDR3 DNA is TGTGCCAGCAGCTCGGGACAGTCGGTAGGATACGAGCAGTACTTC. Translated: CASSSGQSVGYEQYF. The J gene is TRBJ2-7, the V gene TRBV11-2; 7 bases are a match to TRBD1. The trim removed 4 bases at V and 4 bases at J, leaving 10 bases unmatched. The CDR3 contains 15 residues. The germline CDR1 and CDR2 sequences are SGHAT and FQNNGV.

This clonotype was picked up many times. This chain links TRBV20-1 with TRBJ2-3; tentatively, D is TRBD1 (6 bases). CDR1 and CDR2 from the germline V gene are DFQATT and SNEGSKA (reference sequence). This CDR3 has 11 amino acids. Trimming pared 8 bases from V and 6 bases from J, leaving 12 bases between. The CDR3 region is CSTTGMDTQYF. For the CDR3, the DNA is TGCAGTACCACAGGGATGGATACGCAGTATTTT.

The sample holds many counts of this clonotype. The V call is TRBV5-1, the J call TRBJ1-6; D is undetermined. Germline CDR1 SGHRS, CDR2 YFSETQ. Trimming stripped 0 bases from V and 7 bases from J, with 11 bases between. The CDR3 is 15 residues long. The CDR3 coding sequence is TGCGCCAGCAGCTTGGCCGAAGCGAGCAATTCACCCCTCCACTTT. It translates to CASSLAEASNSPLHF.

This clonotype was picked up many times. The chain carries TRBV29-1 and TRBJ2-3, with 7 bases matching TRBD1. The V gene's germline CDR1 is SQVTM and CDR2 ANQGSEA. Unmatched junction bases numbered 9, after V lost 7 bases and J lost 2 bases. The CDR3 runs to 14 residues. CDR3 in amino acids: CSARPGQTTDTQYF. CDR3 nucleotides: TGCAGCGCCCGCCCGGGACAGACCACAGATACGCAGTATTTT.

This clonotype was found many times. V gene TRBV5-1 combines with J gene TRBJ2-2, with 8 positions matching TRBD2. This CDR3 region has 15 residues. The germline V gene has CDR1 SGHRS and CDR2 YFSETQ. Trimming took 4 bases from V and 1 from J; bases not matched to a gene: 3. The CDR3 nucleotides are TGCGCCAGCAGCGTGACTAGCGTGAACACCGGGGAGCTGTTTTTT. Its translation: CASSVTSVNTGELFF.

This clonotype was observed at least ten times. The CDR3, as DNA: TGTGCCAGCAGCGCCTACGAGGAAACAGATACGCAGTATTTT. Amino acids: CASSAYEETDTQYF. This sequence joins TRBV9 and TRBJ2-3; D is unresolved. Deletions cut 3 bases from V and 3 bases from J, with 11 bases between. The length of the CDR3 is 14 residues. The germline V gene has CDR1 SGDLS and CDR2 YYNGEE.

This clonotype was recorded at least ten times. The chain employs TRBV29-1 and TRBJ2-7; 10 positions match TRBD2. This CDR3 region has 16 residues. Germline V gives CDR1 SQVTM, CDR2 ANQGSEA. Germline trimming cut 5 bases from V and 2 bases from J; bases unmatched to any gene: 12. As DNA, the CDR3 is TGCAGCGTTAGGACAATCTTAGCGGGAGGCGCCTACGAGCAGTACTTC. Protein: CSVRTILAGGAYEQYF.

This clonotype occurred many times. V is TRBV5-6 and J is TRBJ2-2; D might be TRBD2 (6 bases). Germline CDR1 SGHDT, CDR2 YYEEEE. The CDR3 covers 16 residues. V lost 1 base to trimming and J lost 4 bases, with 14 bases between them. CDR3 bases: TGTGCCAGCAGCTTGTGGCCGGGAGAGGTCACCGGGGAGCTGTTTTTT. It codes for CASSLWPGEVTGELFF.

This clonotype has a count of ten or more. This chain joins TRBV5-6 and TRBJ1-1, with D possibly being TRBD1 (5 bases). The V gene lost 1 base and the J gene lost 3 bases, with 13 bases spanning the gap. Germline-derived CDR1 and CDR2 are SGHDT and YYEEEE. The CDR3 consists of 15 residues. DNA for the CDR3: TGTGCCAGCAGCTTGCGACAGCCGCCCCACACTGAAGCTTTCTTT. Translation: CASSLRQPPHTEAFF.

This clonotype was counted many times. Here the CDR3 reads CASSESTSSGIDIQYF. The DNA of the CDR3 is TGCGCCAGCAGTGAGTCGACGTCTAGCGGGATTGACATTCAGTACTTC. The V call is TRBV10-2, the J call TRBJ2-4, with 9 bases lining up with TRBD2. Germline CDR1 reads WSHSY; CDR2 reads SAAADI. J gave up 8 bases and V 0 bases, and 8 bases lay outside the gene matches. This CDR3 is built from 16 residues.

This clonotype was seen many times. V is TRBV4-3 and J is TRBJ1-2; D remains ambiguous. Trimming cost V 4 bases and J 4 bases, with 16 bases left between them. The CDR3 spans 15 residues. CDR1 is LGHNA and CDR2 is YSLEER in the germline V gene. CDR3: CASSPSMIESYGYTF. The CDR3 coding sequence is TGCGCCAGCAGCCCTTCGATGATCGAATCCTATGGCTACACCTTC.

With regard to this clonotype: A much more abundant neighbour one base away suggests this may be a read error. CDR3 sequence: CTSSSRGLGTEAFF. The CDR3 nucleotides read TGTACCAGTAGTTCCAGGGGGCTTGGCACTGAAGCTTTCTTT. This chain links TRBV19 with TRBJ1-1, with TRBD1 matching over 8 bases. The CDR3 consists of 14 residues. The germline V gene encodes CDR1 LNHDA and CDR2 SQIVND (reference sequence).

This clonotype was seen at least ten times. V is TRBV9 and J is TRBJ2-1; 9 nucleotides align to TRBD2. Trimming cost V 2 bases and J 8 bases; bases outside gene matches: 8. There are 15 residues in the CDR3. Germline V CDR1 and CDR2: SGDLS, YYNGEE. The chain's CDR3 is CASSVGTSSGDEQFF. The CDR3 region has the DNA TGTGCCAGCAGCGTGGGGACTAGCTCTGGGGATGAGCAGTTCTTC.

This clonotype was observed many times. The rearrangement links TRBV29-1 to TRBJ2-7, with 9 bases lining up with TRBD1. CDR3 length: 14 residues. The ends lost 7 bases at V and 2 bases at J; junction bases unmatched: 9. Germline values: CDR1 SQVTM, CDR2 ANQGSEA. In DNA form, the CDR3 reads TGCAGCGCCCAGCTTGGGACAGGGCCCTACGAGCAGTACTTC. Its protein product is CSAQLGTGPYEQYF.

This clonotype showed up just a few times. This chain joins TRBV5-1 and TRBJ2-2; the D is unclear. In germline, CDR1 is SGHRS, CDR2 YFSETQ. V dropped 4 bases and J dropped 4 bases, with 8 bases sitting between them. This CDR3 is built from 13 residues. The CDR3, as DNA: TGCGCCAGCAGCCCGCATTCCACCGGGGAGCTGTTTTTT. Encoded protein: CASSPHSTGELFF.

This clonotype was seen repeatedly, ten times or more. The V and J genes are TRBV7-8 and TRBJ2-1; D is perhaps TRBD2 (6 bases). Germline CDR1 and CDR2: SGHVS and FQNEAQ. Trimming removed 1 base at V and 4 bases at J, with 8 bases between. The CDR3 consists of 14 residues. The CDR3 sequence: CASSLEGLYNEQFF. The CDR3 region has the DNA TGTGCCAGCAGCTTAGAGGGACTGTACAATGAGCAGTTCTTC.

This clonotype was seen many times. The V call is TRBV5-5, the J call TRBJ2-7; a possible D gene is TRBD2 (6 bases). The V end lost 0 bases, the J end lost 5 bases, and 6 bases lay between the germline ends. This CDR3 region has 12 residues. Germline CDR1 and CDR2: SGHKS and YYEKEE (reference sequence). The CDR3 here is CASSLGGDEQYF. CDR3 nucleotide sequence: TGTGCCAGCAGCTTGGGCGGGGACGAGCAGTACTTC.

The V gene is TRBV7-9, the J gene TRBJ2-5; 8 positions agree with TRBD2. J was trimmed by 4 bases and V by 6 bases; bases with no gene match: 10. The V gene's germline CDR1 is SEHNR and CDR2 FQNEAQ (reference sequence). This CDR3 is 15 amino acids long. The CDR3 loop reads CASREWREAAETQYF. CDR3 nucleotides: TGTGCCAGCAGAGAGTGGCGGGAGGCCGCAGAGACCCAGTACTTC. Supplemented by reference TRBV7-9 and TRBJ2-5, the full variable domain reads DTGVSQNPRHKITKRGQNVTFRCDPISEHNRLYWYRQTLGQGPEFLTYFQNEAQLEKSRLLSDRFSAERPKGSFSTLEIQRTEQGDSAMYLCASREWREAAETQYFGPGTRLLVL.

This clonotype was observed many times. The V gene is TRBV9, the J gene TRBJ2-5; TRBD2 is a possible D gene (6 bases). The CDR3 loop spans 16 amino acids. From germline, CDR1 is SGDLS and CDR2 YYNGEE. V gave up 0 bases and J gave up 7 bases, with 19 bases separating them. The CDR3 loop is CASSVAGRGAPGTQYF. The CDR3 nucleotides are TGTGCCAGCAGCGTAGCTGGGCGGGGAGCCCCAGGGACCCAGTACTTC.

This clonotype came up many times. The chain combines TRBV3-1 with TRBJ2-7, with 7 bases identical to TRBD2. The CDR3 is 16 residues long. Trimming removed 4 bases from V and 3 bases from J; junction bases left unmatched: 12. Germline V gene sequence: CDR1 LGHDT, CDR2 YNNKEL (reference sequence). CDR3 sequence (DNA): TGTGCCAGCAGCCGGGGGAGGGCCCTCGGAGGCTACGAGCAGTACTTC. The encoded protein is CASSRGRALGGYEQYF.

Worth noting for this clonotype: Being one base from a much bigger clone, this may be a read error. The rearrangement joins TRBV7-2 to TRBJ2-7, with D tentatively TRBD2 (6 bases). Germline CDR1 SGHTA, CDR2 FQGNSA. The CDR3 covers 15 residues. Trimming pared 5 bases from V and 0 bases from J, leaving 14 bases between. As DNA, the CDR3 is TGTGCCAGCAGCCCACGGGGGACGGTCTCCTACGAGCAGTACTTC. Translated: CASSPRGTVSYEQYF.

This clonotype showed up just a few times. The V gene is TRBV19, the J gene TRBJ2-7, with a weak D call TRBD1 (6 bases). Germline V gene sequence: CDR1 LNHDA, CDR2 SQIVND (reference sequence). The CDR3 has 12 amino acids. Trimming took off 5 bases at V and 5 bases at J, with 10 bases between the two ends. The CDR3: CASSRGGHEQYF. The CDR3 nucleotides are TGTGCCAGTAGTCGTGGGGGCCACGAGCAGTACTTC.

This clonotype was counted ten times or more. This rearrangement joins TRBV7-9 to TRBJ2-1; TRBD1 might be the D (6 bases). The germline V gene encodes CDR1 SEHNR and CDR2 FQNEAQ (reference sequence). V dropped 3 bases and J dropped 5 bases, with 11 bases sitting between them. This CDR3 is built from 14 residues. Here the CDR3 reads CASSFSTGNNEQFF. In DNA, the CDR3 is TGTGCCAGCAGCTTTTCGACAGGTAACAATGAGCAGTTCTTC.

The J gene is TRBJ1-2, the V gene TRBV6-1; possible D gene TRBD1, 5 bases. The CDR3 covers 14 residues. Trimming stripped 4 bases from V and 4 bases from J, with 13 bases between. The germline V gene encodes CDR1 MNHNS and CDR2 SASEGT. CDR3 in DNA: TGTGCCAGCAGTGGACAGAAACTAGCCTATGGCTACACCTTC. Protein sequence: CASSGQKLAYGYTF.